These 32 T cell receptor beta chains came from one sample sequenced in a study of blood T cells in healthy people across ages. A second PCR, run for about 7 to 11 cycles, used a sample-barcoded 5' primer plus a J-beta primer mix. TCRdb processed the 5' RACE reads anew with MiXCR; each CDR3 protein has one entry. The table has over 1.5 million distinct CDR3 sequences, about 50% seen once. The sequencing input was blood. The receptors here all came from a woman aged 40 to 55 in good health.

This clonotype showed up just a few times. This chain links TRBV27 with TRBJ2-7; 12 bases line up with TRBD1. Trimming removed 3 bases from V and 7 bases from J; junction bases left unmatched: 7. In germline, CDR1 is MNHEY, CDR2 SMNVEV (reference sequence). This CDR3 spans 15 amino acids. Here the CDR3 reads CASSFSGTGGREQYF. The CDR3 DNA reads TGTGCCAGCAGTTTCTCCGGGACAGGGGGCAGGGAGCAGTACTTC.

The chain employs TRBV20-1 and TRBJ2-4; 8 positions agree with TRBD1. The J call could be wrong; TRBJ2-5 is a better fit for the DNA end. In germline, CDR1 is DFQATT, CDR2 SNEGSKA (reference sequence). The CDR3 length is 14 residues. CDR3 in amino acids: CSASRGPSQETQYF. The CDR3 bases are TGCAGTGCTAGCAGGGGGCCCTCTCAAGAGACCCAGTACTTC.

The genes are TRBV27 and TRBJ2-1; TRBD2 might be the D (6 bases). This CDR3 spans 14 amino acids. Germline lookup yields CDR1 MNHEY and CDR2 SMNVEV (reference sequence). V lost 2 bases and J lost 10, with 15 bases in between. CDR3 nucleotide sequence: TGTGCCAGCAGTTTAGGGGGGAGTCCCTACGAGCAGTTCTTC. It is translated as CASSLGGSPYEQFF.

The rearrangement links TRBV10-3 to TRBJ2-7; 9 bases are shared with TRBD1. V gave up 8 bases and J gave up 7 bases; unmatched junction bases: 27. This CDR3 is 19 amino acids long. In germline, CDR1 is ENHRY, CDR2 SYGVKD. The CDR3 spells CAIRPTGQGRGGRSNEQYF. CDR3 coding DNA: TGTGCCATCCGGCCAACGGGACAGGGTAGGGGGGGGAGGTCCAATGAGCAGTACTTC.

This clonotype was detected only a few times. The chain has TRBV6-4 and TRBJ2-5, with D maybe TRBD1 (5 bases). The germline gives CDR1 MRHNA, CDR2 SNTAGT. The V end lost 7 bases, the J end lost 5 bases, and 32 bases lay between the germline ends. The CDR3 consists of 19 residues. CDR3: CASTGRGTQGSVEWETQYF. CDR3 nucleotides: TGTGCCAGCACCGGAAGGGGCACGCAAGGCTCAGTAGAGTGGGAGACCCAGTACTTC.

The rearrangement joins TRBV29-1 to TRBJ2-3; 7 bases align to TRBD2. V shed 4 bases and J 0 bases; nucleotides not matched to a gene: 4. From germline, CDR1 is SQVTM and CDR2 ANQGSEA. The CDR3 contains 14 residues. The CDR3 coding sequence is TGCAGCGTTGGCGCTAGCGGAAGCACAGATACGCAGTATTTT. Translated: CSVGASGSTDTQYF.

The chain uses TRBV11-3 and TRBJ2-3; D might be TRBD2 (6 bases). Germline V gene sequence: CDR1 SGHNT, CDR2 YENEEA. CDR3 length equals 15 residues. V dropped 3 bases and J dropped 2 bases, with 12 bases sitting between them. The CDR3 is CASSLGTHFTDTQYF. CDR3 nucleotides: TGTGCCAGCAGCTTGGGGACTCATTTCACAGATACGCAGTATTTT. The full variable domain, rest sourced from reference TRBV11-3 and TRBJ2-3, is EAGVVQSPRYKIIEKKQPVAFWCNPISGHNTLYWYLQNLGQGPELLIRYENEEAVDDSQLPKDRFSAERLKGVDSTLKIQPAELGDSAVYLCASSLGTHFTDTQYFGPGTRLTVL.

This clonotype was seen a handful of times. CDR3 coding DNA: TGTGCCAGCAACAATCTAGCGGGGGGACTCCAAGAGACCCAGTACTTC. Translation: CASNNLAGGLQETQYF. V and J are TRBV5-6 and TRBJ2-5; 11 bases line up with TRBD2. The CDR3 length is 16 residues. J gave up 1 base and V 6 bases, and 8 bases lay outside the gene matches. CDR1 and CDR2 (germline): SGHDT, YYEEEE.

This clonotype was detected a few times. The chain joins TRBV12-3 or TRBV12-4 to TRBJ2-1; no clear D gene. The V gene lost 0 bases and the J gene lost 4 bases, with 7 bases spanning the gap. This CDR3 spans 14 amino acids. The CDR3 DNA is TGTGCCAGCAGTTTAGCGGAAAGATACAATGAGCAGTTCTTC. It codes for CASSLAERYNEQFF.

Only a few counts were recorded for this clonotype. The CDR3 region has the DNA TGTGCCAGCAGCCTCCAATCAGGGAGGACTGAAGCTTTCTTT. It codes for CASSLQSGRTEAFF. This chain uses TRBV7-9 with TRBJ1-1, with D tentatively TRBD1 (5 bases). The germline gives CDR1 SEHNR, CDR2 FQNEAQ (reference sequence). The V gene lost 5 bases and the J gene lost 5 bases, with 15 bases spanning the gap. CDR3 length: 14 amino acids.

The chain is built from TRBV20-1 and TRBJ2-3; D not resolved. Trimming took off 0 bases at V and 1 base at J, with 11 bases between the two ends. The CDR3 is 15 amino acids. The germline V gene encodes CDR1 DFQATT and CDR2 SNEGSKA (reference sequence). In DNA, the CDR3 is TGCAGTGCTAGAGACCCCAGGAGAGGCACAGATACGCAGTATTTT. Its protein is CSARDPRRGTDTQYF.

This chain links TRBV28 with TRBJ2-5, with 12 bases fitting TRBD2. Germline assignment: CDR1 MDHEN and CDR2 SYDVKM. Trimming took 3 bases from V and 11 from J; bases not matched to a gene: 25. This CDR3 contains 20 residues. The CDR3 nucleotides read TGTGCCAGCAGTTTCGGCCCCTCTAGCGGGGGGGCGTTAATAAACAATGAGCAGTACTTC. It yields the protein CASSFGPSSGGALINNEQYF.

The V gene is TRBV20-1, the J gene TRBJ1-6, with 7 bases lining up with TRBD1. The V gene end was trimmed by 2 bases and the J gene end by 3 bases; junction bases not matched to a gene: 4. CDR3 length: 15 amino acids. Germline-derived CDR1 and CDR2 are DFQATT and SNEGSKA (reference sequence). As DNA, the CDR3 is TGCAGTGCTAGAAGACAGGGAATCTATAATTCACCCCTCCACTTT. Translated, it gives CSARRQGIYNSPLHF.

The chain combines TRBV5-1 with TRBJ2-3; D is possibly TRBD2 (7 bases). V was pared by 1 base and J by 5 bases, with 23 bases between. The CDR3 length is 18 residues. Germline lookup yields CDR1 SGHRS and CDR2 YFSETQ. The CDR3 reads CASSLRIPGAGAGDTQYF. Written as DNA, the CDR3 is TGCGCCAGCAGCTTGCGCATCCCTGGGGCGGGGGCTGGAGATACGCAGTATTTT.

The rearrangement uses TRBV7-9 and TRBJ2-5; TRBD2 matches 8 bases. This CDR3 has 14 residues. Trimming at V came to 5 bases and at J to 11 bases, leaving 13 bases not matched to a gene. Germline CDR1 and CDR2: SEHNR and FQNEAQ (reference sequence). The CDR3 loop is CASSPSGGAGEQYF. Written as DNA, the CDR3 is TGTGCCAGCAGCCCCAGCGGGGGCGCGGGGGAGCAGTACTTC.

This clonotype was detected a few times. This chain joins TRBV20-1 and TRBJ2-1; D is unresolved. Per germline, CDR1 DFQATT and CDR2 SNEGSKA (reference sequence). The ends were cut back, 6 bases at V and 5 bases at J, with 11 bases in the middle. CDR3 length equals 12 residues. CDR3 sequence: CSAPGVNNEQFF. The DNA for the CDR3 is TGCAGTGCCCCGGGCGTTAACAATGAGCAGTTCTTC.

This clonotype was recorded at least ten times. The rearrangement uses TRBV20-1 and TRBJ2-1; 8 bases align to TRBD1. The V gene's germline CDR1 is DFQATT and CDR2 SNEGSKA (reference sequence). The CDR3 contains 14 residues. Trimming took 5 bases from V and 8 from J; bases not matched to a gene: 11. CDR3 DNA: TGCAGTGCTGTAACGGGACAGGAATTCTATGAGCAGTTCTTC. Amino acid sequence: CSAVTGQEFYEQFF.

The V call is TRBV20-1, the J call TRBJ2-7; D is unresolved. TRBJ2-5 matches the DNA end more closely, so the J call is doubtful. The CDR3 sequence is 14 residues long. Germline V lookup: CDR1 DFQATT, CDR2 SNEGSKA (reference sequence). The CDR3 sequence is CSARDTLGRETQYF. The DNA of the CDR3 is TGCAGTGCTAGAGATACCCTGGGCAGAGAGACCCAGTACTTC.

V gene TRBV9 combines with J gene TRBJ1-4, with D tentatively TRBD1 (6 bases). Germline values: CDR1 SGDLS, CDR2 YYNGEE. There are 14 residues in the CDR3. V dropped 2 bases and J dropped 7 bases, with 12 bases sitting between them. The CDR3, as DNA: TGTGCCAGCAGCGTCAGGGGCCTGGGTGAAAAACTGTTTTTT. It codes for CASSVRGLGEKLFF.

This clonotype was seen once. Sequence at one end of the junction differs from germline and may be a read error. The rearrangement joins TRBV28 to TRBJ1-4; D gene unclear. This CDR3 comprises 12 residues. The germline CDR1 and CDR2 sequences are MDHEN and SYDVKM. Written as DNA, the CDR3 is TGTGCCAGCAGGACAAGTAACGAAAAACGGTTTTTT. Translated: CASRTSNEKRFF.

This clonotype showed up just once. This chain's CDR3 is CASTPYLGGGSSPLHF. The CDR3 DNA sequence: TGTGCCAGCACTCCCTACCTGGGCGGGGGCAGTTCACCCCTCCACTTT. V is TRBV6-6 and J is TRBJ1-6; tentative D call: TRBD1 (6 bases). V was pared by 7 bases and J by 9 bases, with 22 bases between. From germline, CDR1 is MNHNY and CDR2 SVGAGI (reference sequence). The CDR3 has 16 amino acids.

The chain links TRBV6-5 to TRBJ2-3; 9 bases line up with TRBD1. The germline gives CDR1 MNHEY, CDR2 SVGAGI. The CDR3 is made up of 15 amino acids. V lost 4 bases to trimming and J lost 4 bases; unmatched junction nucleotides: 6. The CDR3 spells CASSFTGGWSDTQYF. For the CDR3, the DNA is TGTGCCAGCAGTTTCACAGGGGGCTGGTCAGATACGCAGTATTTT.

In this sample, this clonotype turned up once. This chain connects TRBV28 to TRBJ1-6, with TRBD1 matching over 8 bases. In germline, CDR1 is MDHEN, CDR2 SYDVKM. The CDR3 totals 16 residues. With 5 bases clipped from V and 0 bases from J, the junction kept 3 bases outside the gene matches. CDR3 coding DNA: TGTGCCAGCAGTAAGGGACAGGACTCCTATAATTCACCCCTCCACTTT. As protein: CASSKGQDSYNSPLHF. The variable domain in full, with the rest retrieved from reference TRBV28 and TRBJ1-6, is DVKVTQSSRYLVKRTGEKVFLECVQDMDHENMFWYRQDPGLGLRLIYFSYDVKMKEKGDIPEGYSVSREKKERFSLILESASTNQTSMYLCASSKGQDSYNSPLHFGNGTRLTVT.

The chain links TRBV9 to TRBJ2-3; no definite D call. This CDR3 is 16 amino acids long. Germline lookup yields CDR1 SGDLS and CDR2 YYNGEE. The germline V and J ends were trimmed by 2 bases and 10 bases, with 23 bases remaining between them. DNA of the CDR3: TGTGCCAGCAGCGTCGCGGACCTCTTATTGCTGAGTGCGCAGTATTTT. It is translated as CASSVADLLLLSAQYF.

This clonotype showed up just a few times. The V gene is TRBV28, the J gene TRBJ2-7, with D perhaps matching TRBD2 (7 bases). Germline V gene sequence: CDR1 MDHEN, CDR2 SYDVKM. The CDR3 has 14 residues. Between the trimmed V and J ends, which lost 4 bases and 7 bases, there was a span of 17 bases. The CDR3 DNA follows: TGTGCCAGCAGTTCCCCCGGGGGGCCCAATGAGCAGTACTTC. This sequence encodes CASSSPGGPNEQYF.

The genes are TRBV5-4 and TRBJ1-2; tentatively, D is TRBD1 (6 bases). Trimming left V 2 bases short and J 4 bases short, with 12 bases between. This CDR3 is built from 14 residues. Germline CDR1 is SGHNT and CDR2 is YYREEE (reference sequence). CDR3 region: CASSFPGASYGYTF. CDR3 DNA sequence: TGTGCCAGCAGCTTCCCAGGGGCTAGCTATGGCTACACCTTC.

V usage is TRBV7-2 and J usage is TRBJ2-1; TRBD1 might be the D (6 bases). Trimming removed 3 bases at V and 6 bases at J, with 15 bases between. Germline CDR1 and CDR2: SGHTA and FQGNSA. This CDR3 contains 15 residues. CDR3 sequence: CASSLAGQNGNEQFF. For the CDR3, the DNA is TGTGCCAGCAGCTTGGCTGGACAGAATGGCAATGAGCAGTTCTTC.

This clonotype was seen a single time. The rearrangement links TRBV6-2 or TRBV6-3 to TRBJ1-4; D gene unclear. From germline, CDR1 is MNHEY and CDR2 SVGEGT. V shed 6 bases and J shed 8 bases, with 16 bases lying between them. The CDR3 contains 14 residues. CDR3 loop: CASRLGRLAEKLFF. DNA for the CDR3: TGTGCCAGCAGACTCGGACGGCTTGCAGAAAAACTGTTTTTT.

The CDR3 DNA is TGTGCCAGCTCACGCGGACCTAGGTACAATCAGCCCCAGCATTTT. It yields the protein CASSRGPRYNQPQHF. The V gene is TRBV18, the J gene TRBJ1-5; D is ambiguous. Germline V gene data show CDR1 as KGHSH and CDR2 as LQKENI. V was pared by 4 bases and J by 3 bases, with 13 bases between. The CDR3 runs 15 residues.

This clonotype was detected a few times. The rearrangement joins TRBV29-1 to TRBJ2-1; 7 bases are shared with TRBD2. CDR3 length: 15 residues. The V and J ends lost 8 bases and 3 bases, in that order; junction bases with no gene match: 13. Germline V CDR1 and CDR2: SQVTM, ANQGSEA. CDR3 sequence (DNA): TGCAGCACGACAAAGGGAGGGGTTAACTACAATGAGCAGTTCTTC. It codes for CSTTKGGVNYNEQFF.

The rearrangement uses TRBV13 and TRBJ2-5, with D unclear. V lost 5 bases to trimming and J lost 5 bases, with 12 bases between them. The germline V gene has CDR1 PRHDT and CDR2 FYEKMQ (reference sequence). CDR3 length: 13 residues. CDR3 sequence: CASSLVSTETQYF. In nucleotides, the CDR3 is TGTGCCAGCAGCCTAGTATCCACGGAGACCCAGTACTTC.

This clonotype was found a few times. This sequence joins TRBV4-3 and TRBJ2-3; D possibly corresponds to TRBD2 (6 bases). Deletions cut 0 bases from V and 1 base from J, with 11 bases between. The CDR3 consists of 16 residues. The germline V gene encodes CDR1 LGHNA and CDR2 YSLEER. The CDR3 here is CASSQEFGGGTDTQYF. The CDR3 region has the DNA TGCGCCAGCAGCCAAGAGTTCGGAGGGGGCACAGATACGCAGTATTTT.